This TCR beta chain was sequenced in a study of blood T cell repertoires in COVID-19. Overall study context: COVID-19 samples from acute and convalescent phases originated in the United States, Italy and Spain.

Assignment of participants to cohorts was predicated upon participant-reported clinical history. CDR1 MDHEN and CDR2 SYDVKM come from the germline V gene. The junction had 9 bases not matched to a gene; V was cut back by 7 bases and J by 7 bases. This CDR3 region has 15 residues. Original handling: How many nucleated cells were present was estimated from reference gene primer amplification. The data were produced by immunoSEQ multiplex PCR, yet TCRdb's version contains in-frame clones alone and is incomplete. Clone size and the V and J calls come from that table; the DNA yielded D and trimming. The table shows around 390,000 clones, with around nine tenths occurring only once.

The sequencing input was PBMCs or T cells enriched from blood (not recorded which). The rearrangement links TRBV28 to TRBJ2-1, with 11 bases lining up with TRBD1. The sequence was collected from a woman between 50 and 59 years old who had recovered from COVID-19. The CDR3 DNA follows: TGTGCCAGCACTATAGGACAGGGGGCGTTTAATGAGCAGTTCTTC. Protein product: CASTIGQGAFNEQFF.